This is a list of T cell receptor beta chains from one sample in a study of CD8+CD57+ T cells in acquired aplastic anemia. Using its own MiXCR run on the reads, TCRdb lists one record per CDR3 protein. The data contain 200,000 to 250,000 distinct CDR3 sequences, roughly 45% of them seen just once; the ten biggest clones take up roughly 21%. The material sequenced was sorted CD4+, CD8+, or CD8+CD57+ T cells (not recorded which) from PBMCs. Receptors were obtained from a human donor with aplastic anemia. The CDR3 runs from the conserved cysteine through the conserved F or W.

V gene: TRBV20-1
J gene: TRBJ2-7
CDR3 length: 18
CDR3 protein: CSAPGTSGGLSSYNEQYF

V gene: TRBV5-1
J gene: TRBJ1-1
CDR3 length: 14
CDR3 protein: CASSLAYPNTEAFF

V gene: TRBV5-1
J gene: TRBJ1-4
CDR3 length: 15
CDR3 protein: CASSRQRSTNEKLFF

V gene: TRBV2
J gene: .
CDR3 length: 15
CDR3 protein: CASSVRGDSYNEQFF

V gene: TRBV19
J gene: TRBJ1-1
CDR3 length: 14
CDR3 protein: CASSIVGDNTEAFF

V gene: TRBV5-5
J gene: TRBJ1-4
CDR3 length: 14
CDR3 protein: CASSPEGAGEKLFF

V gene: TRBV7-2
J gene: TRBJ2-7
CDR3 length: 18
CDR3 protein: CASSPRTAPLWSSYEQYF

V gene: TRBV3-1
J gene: TRBJ1-2
CDR3 length: 14
CDR3 protein: CASSQEGRDYGYTF

V gene: TRBV6-5
J gene: TRBJ1-2
CDR3 length: 14
CDR3 protein: CASILVGGGYGYTF

V gene: TRBV2
J gene: TRBJ1-2
CDR3 length: 15
CDR3 protein: CASSDDRPPGYGYTF

V gene: TRBV5-1
J gene: TRBJ2-5
CDR3 length: 17
CDR3 protein: CAGSSGTSGFFGETQHF

V gene: TRBV7-6
J gene: TRBJ1-6
CDR3 length: 15
CDR3 protein: CVSSLDQGSNSPLHF

V gene: TRBV7-9
J gene: TRBJ1-5
CDR3 length: 13
CDR3 protein: CASSLAYGQPQHF

V gene: TRBV10-3
J gene: TRBJ2-3
CDR3 length: 14
CDR3 protein: CAISERGERDTQYF

V gene: TRBV4-2
J gene: TRBJ1-1
CDR3 length: 17
CDR3 protein: CASSQDQGTDQNTEAFF

V gene: TRBV20-1
J gene: TRBJ1-2
CDR3 length: 13
CDR3 protein: CSATRQNNYGYTF

V gene: TRBV29-1
J gene: TRBJ2-1
CDR3 length: 15
CDR3 protein: CSVDPIAGATNEQFF

V gene: TRBV5-1
J gene: TRBJ2-1
CDR3 length: 12
CDR3 protein: CASSSLGDEQFF

V gene: TRBV24-1
J gene: TRBJ1-2
CDR3 length: 14
CDR3 protein: CATSDPGQGDGYTF

V gene: TRBV5-5
J gene: TRBJ2-1
CDR3 length: 15
CDR3 protein: CASSLLTGQYNEQFF

V gene: TRBV20-1
J gene: TRBJ2-1
CDR3 length: 19
CDR3 protein: CSAPGLAGALSSSYNEQFF

V gene: TRBV5-1
J gene: TRBJ2-2
CDR3 length: 16
CDR3 protein: CASSSGLAANTGELFF

V gene: TRBV5-1
J gene: TRBJ2-7
CDR3 length: 12
CDR3 protein: CASSQNQDEQYF

V gene: TRBV6-1
J gene: TRBJ2-7
CDR3 length: 11
CDR3 protein: CASSEEGEQYF

V gene: TRBV5-1
J gene: TRBJ1-2
CDR3 length: 13
CDR3 protein: CASSLDSGDGYTF

V gene: TRBV19
J gene: TRBJ1-5
CDR3 length: 12
CDR3 protein: CASNGRDQPQHF

V gene: TRBV19
J gene: TRBJ2-5
CDR3 length: 13
CDR3 protein: CASSIRQAETQYF

V gene: TRBV10-3
J gene: TRBJ1-1
CDR3 length: 17
CDR3 protein: CATAGTGGQGSNTEAFF

V gene: TRBV6-1
J gene: TRBJ1-3
CDR3 length: 16
CDR3 protein: CASSESPPNSGNTIYF

V gene: TRBV7-3
J gene: TRBJ2-5
CDR3 length: 14
CDR3 protein: CASSLNGGKETQYF

V gene: TRBV6-5
J gene: TRBJ1-6
CDR3 length: 17
CDR3 protein: CASSPRESRFSGSPLHF

V gene: TRBV5-1
J gene: TRBJ1-4
CDR3 length: 15
CDR3 protein: CASRSTALTNEKLFF

V gene: TRBV6-1
J gene: TRBJ2-7
CDR3 length: 14
CDR3 protein: CASSLGQGGHEQYF

V gene: TRBV7-7
J gene: TRBJ2-3
CDR3 length: 15
CDR3 protein: CASSLAPTSPDTQYF

V gene: TRBV20-1
J gene: TRBJ1-5
CDR3 length: 15
CDR3 protein: CSARDLGSFSQPQHF

V gene: TRBV12-3/TRBV12-4
J gene: TRBJ1-1
CDR3 length: 13
CDR3 protein: CASSRQTHTEAFF

V gene: TRBV7-2
J gene: TRBJ1-1
CDR3 length: 13
CDR3 protein: CASSSTVNTEAFF

V gene: TRBV20-1
J gene: TRBJ1-1
CDR3 length: 14
CDR3 protein: CSARASPGEGEAFF

V gene: TRBV6-5
J gene: TRBJ1-2
CDR3 length: 13
CDR3 protein: CASSLNGLESYTF

V gene: TRBV7-2
J gene: TRBJ1-2
CDR3 length: 15
CDR3 protein: CASSSGQGAEYGYTF

V gene: TRBV20-1
J gene: TRBJ1-2
CDR3 length: 16
CDR3 protein: CSASFGPTRKASGYTF

V gene: TRBV25-1
J gene: TRBJ2-7
CDR3 length: 14
CDR3 protein: CASRGGQGAYEQYF

V gene: TRBV11-2
J gene: TRBJ1-2
CDR3 length: 11
CDR3 protein: CASRGGFGYTF

V gene: TRBV6-1
J gene: TRBJ2-5
CDR3 length: 14
CDR3 protein: CASSDSGRAETQYF

V gene: TRBV6-1
J gene: TRBJ2-3
CDR3 length: 15
CDR3 protein: CASRGTSGGPDTQYF

V gene: TRBV7-9
J gene: TRBJ1-1
CDR3 length: 17
CDR3 protein: CASSPWGVTGIDTEAFF

V gene: TRBV15
J gene: TRBJ2-1
CDR3 length: 16
CDR3 protein: CATSRRGGESYNEQFF

V gene: TRBV20-1
J gene: TRBJ1-5
CDR3 length: 14
CDR3 protein: CSAKGTGVNQPQHF

V gene: TRBV12-3/TRBV12-4
J gene: TRBJ1-4
CDR3 length: 14
CDR3 protein: CASSPMGGNEKLFF

V gene: TRBV11-2
J gene: TRBJ2-1
CDR3 length: 12
CDR3 protein: CASSYGPGEQFF

V gene: TRBV5-1
J gene: TRBJ1-6
CDR3 length: 17
CDR3 protein: CASSLGTGGVPNSPLHF